Listed here are 14 T cell receptor beta chains from one sample, sequenced in a study of PD-1 blockade in classical Hodgkin lymphoma. Produced via immunoSEQ multiplex PCR; TCRdb's table is partial and in-frame only. The table records around 26,000 clones, around 82% of them present only once. Every single patient, without exception, relapsed after autologous stem cell transplantation, and brentuximab vedotin exposure varied. Material: peripheral blood mononuclear cells (PBMCs), obtained before the second cycle of nivolumab. The receptor set was obtained from a human donor with classical Hodgkin lymphoma.

The J gene is TRBJ2-5, the V gene TRBV4-2; TRBD2 matches at 8 bases. The J call may be faulty, since TRBJ2-7 better matches the DNA end. This CDR3 is 15 amino acids long. In germline, CDR1 is LGHNA, CDR2 YNFKEQ. The CDR3 loop reads CASSQSRGGGYEQYF. The DNA for the CDR3 is TGTGCCAGCAGCCAATCACGGGGGGGAGGGTACGAGCAGTACTTC.

V usage is TRBV9 and J usage is TRBJ2-3; 10 positions match TRBD2. The CDR3 is 18 amino acids. CDR1 SGDLS and CDR2 YYNGEE come from the germline V gene. Losses at the gene ends were 0 bases for V and 2 bases for J; bases not matched to a gene: 9. In DNA, the CDR3 is TGTGCCAGCAGCGTAGAGCAGGCTAGCGGGGGTCACACAGATACGCAGTATTTT. As protein: CASSVEQASGGHTDTQYF.

The chain links TRBV5-6 to TRBJ1-5, with TRBD1 identical over 11 bases. This CDR3 has 17 amino acids. Trimming cost V 4 bases and J 4 bases; bases outside gene matches: 10. Germline CDR1 SGHDT, CDR2 YYEEEE. CDR3 loop: CASSPGGTGGWNQPQHF. CDR3 nucleotides: TGTGCCAGCAGCCCTGGCGGGACAGGGGGTTGGAATCAGCCCCAGCATTTT.

This clone was observed once. This rearrangement joins TRBV30 to TRBJ2-7, with 8 bases that match TRBD1. The V and J ends lost 8 bases and 1 base, in that order; junction bases with no gene match: 7. The germline V gene encodes CDR1 GTSNPN and CDR2 SVGIG (reference sequence). The CDR3 length is 13 residues. CDR3: CAVRGQGSYEQYF. The CDR3 DNA is TGTGCCGTCAGGGGGCAAGGGTCCTACGAGCAGTACTTC.

The chain joins TRBV19 to TRBJ2-1; D gene unclear. This CDR3 contains 14 residues. Per germline, CDR1 LNHDA and CDR2 SQIVND (reference sequence). V was clipped by 7 bases and J by 0 bases, with 10 bases between them. The CDR3 spells CASTLTFSYNEQFF. Written as DNA, the CDR3 is TGTGCCAGTACGCTAACGTTCTCCTACAATGAGCAGTTCTTC.

The gene calls are TRBV5-4 and TRBJ1-1; weak D call: TRBD1 (6 bases). Germline V gene data show CDR1 as SGHNT and CDR2 as YYREEE (reference sequence). This CDR3 is 15 amino acids long. Trimming pared 0 bases from V and 1 base from J, leaving 10 bases between. The CDR3: CASSLGGGRNTEAFF. CDR3 DNA sequence: TGTGCCAGCAGCTTGGGTGGGGGGCGGAACACTGAAGCTTTCTTT. The full variable domain, rest sourced from reference TRBV5-4 and TRBJ1-1, is ETGVTQSPTHLIKTRGQQVTLRCSSQSGHNTVSWYQQALGQGPQFIFQYYREEENGRGNFPPRFSGLQFPNYSSELNVNALELDDSALYLCASSLGGGRNTEAFFGQGTRLTVV.

The chain joins TRBV6-6 to TRBJ1-4, with 7 positions matching TRBD1. Germline CDR1 reads MNHNY; CDR2 reads SVGAGI (reference sequence). CDR3 length equals 13 residues. V lost 5 bases to trimming and J lost 8 bases; unmatched junction nucleotides: 5. The CDR3 sequence is CASSQGGTEKLFF. The DNA of the CDR3 is TGTGCCAGCAGTCAGGGGGGCACCGAAAAACTGTTTTTT.

The rearrangement links TRBV7-8 to TRBJ1-2, with D possibly matching TRBD1 (6 bases). Trimming stripped 0 bases from V and 7 bases from J, with 12 bases between. The V gene's germline CDR1 is SGHVS and CDR2 FQNEAQ. This CDR3 comprises 14 residues. The CDR3 loop reads CASSLATFRGGYTF. The CDR3 DNA reads as TGTGCCAGCAGCTTAGCGACCTTCAGGGGTGGCTACACCTTC.

This chain links TRBV4-1 with TRBJ1-1; D is possibly TRBD1 (5 bases). CDR1 is MGHRA and CDR2 is YSYEKL in the germline V gene. Trimming removed 1 base at V and 3 bases at J, with 9 bases between. This CDR3 is built from 14 residues. The CDR3 loop reads CASSQGLGDTEAFF. In DNA form, the CDR3 reads TGCGCCAGCAGCCAAGGTCTGGGGGACACTGAAGCTTTCTTT.

The chain uses TRBV7-2 and TRBJ2-7; no reliable D call. V lost 4 bases and J lost 0, with 4 bases in between. This CDR3 is built from 12 residues. CDR1 is SGHTA, CDR2 FQGNSA, per germline. The CDR3 is CASSSSSYEQYF. CDR3 sequence (DNA): TGTGCCAGCAGCTCCAGCTCCTACGAGCAGTACTTC.

Only one count was recorded for this clone. This chain uses TRBV30 with TRBJ2-5; D possibly corresponds to TRBD1 (5 bases). V shed 1 base and J shed 5 bases, with 5 bases lying between them. Germline lookup yields CDR1 GTSNPN and CDR2 SVGIG (reference sequence). The CDR3 is 11 amino acids. Here the CDR3 reads CAWSDRETQYF. The CDR3 coding sequence is TGTGCCTGGAGTGACAGGGAGACCCAGTACTTC.

The rearrangement uses TRBV5-1 and TRBJ1-4; 8 bases line up with TRBD1. Germline-derived CDR1 and CDR2 are SGHRS and YFSETQ. The V segment lost 0 bases and the J segment 8 bases; nucleotides outside the gene matches: 12. This CDR3 spans 17 amino acids. CDR3 DNA: TGCGCCAGCAGCTTGGATGGGCTCAGGGGGCTAAACGAAAAACTGTTTTTT. The encoded protein is CASSLDGLRGLNEKLFF.

The V gene is TRBV5-1, the J gene TRBJ2-1; maybe TRBD1 (5 bases). V lost 4 bases to trimming and J lost 3 bases, with 17 bases between them. Germline CDR1 SGHRS, CDR2 YFSETQ. The CDR3 spans 16 residues. CDR3 DNA: TGCGCCAGCAGCCCTAGGGCGGACACCTTCTACAATGAGCAGTTCTTC. It is translated as CASSPRADTFYNEQFF.

This chain links TRBV7-9 with TRBJ1-2; a possible D gene is TRBD1 (5 bases). The CDR3 has 14 residues. The germline V and J ends were trimmed by 5 bases and 8 bases, with 18 bases remaining between them. The V gene's germline CDR1 is SEHNR and CDR2 FQNEAQ (reference sequence). The CDR3 region has the DNA TGTGCCAGCAGCCTCCGTGGGGGAGCTCGGGGCTACACCTTC. It is translated as CASSLRGGARGYTF.